These 20 T cell receptor beta chains originate from one sample sequenced in a study of control samples from healthy donors and cancer patients. The protocol was immunoSEQ multiplex PCR, while the TCRdb copy is restricted to in-frame clones and leaves out a portion. This table holds around 90,000 clones, roughly 86% found once. The sample consisted of blood. The receptors shown here come from a man younger than 45 in good health.

This clone was seen just once. The V and J genes are TRBV10-3 and TRBJ1-6; D call uncertain. The V gene's germline CDR1 is ENHRY and CDR2 SYGVKD. This CDR3 spans 13 amino acids. With 3 bases removed from V and 0 bases from J, the gap between germline ends came to 0 bases. CDR3 region: CAISDSYNSPLHF. The CDR3 DNA reads TGTGCCATCAGTGACTCCTATAATTCACCCCTCCACTTT.

The chain uses TRBV7-2 and TRBJ1-3; unclear D gene. CDR1 is SGHTA and CDR2 is FQGNSA in the germline V gene. V lost 1 base and J lost 0, with 10 bases in between. The CDR3 runs 16 residues. The CDR3 DNA reads as TGTGCCAGCAGCTTAGGACCGGGCCCCTCTGGAAACACCATATATTTT. Residues: CASSLGPGPSGNTIYF. The full variable domain, with the rest looked up from reference TRBV7-2 and TRBJ1-3, is GAGVSQSPSNKVTEKGKDVELRCDPISGHTALYWYRQSLGQGLEFLIYFQGNSAPDKSGLPSDRFSAERTGGSVSTLTIQRTQQEDSAVYLCASSLGPGPSGNTIYFGEGSWLTVV.

The chain employs TRBV7-9 and TRBJ1-1; 8 bases align to TRBD1. The CDR3 totals 14 residues. CDR1 SEHNR and CDR2 FQNEAQ come from the germline V gene (reference sequence). The J segment lost 5 bases and the V segment lost 2 bases, leaving 4 bases of the junction unmatched. This CDR3 is CASSLSQGATEAFF. CDR3 sequence (DNA): TGTGCCAGCAGCTTAAGTCAGGGGGCGACTGAAGCTTTCTTT. The variable domain in full, completed from reference TRBV7-9 and TRBJ1-1, reads DTGVSQNPRHKITKRGQNVTFRCDPISEHNRLYWYRQTLGQGPEFLTYFQNEAQLEKSRLLSDRFSAERPKGSFSTLEIQRTEQGDSAMYLCASSLSQGATEAFFGQGTRLTVV.

This rearrangement joins TRBV2 to TRBJ1-1; tentatively, D is TRBD1 (5 bases). There are 12 residues in the CDR3. V was clipped by 7 bases and J by 2 bases, with 8 bases between them. Per germline, CDR1 SNHLY and CDR2 FYNNEI. CDR3 in amino acids: CASMGENTEAFF. In DNA form, the CDR3 reads TGTGCCAGCATGGGGGAAAACACTGAAGCTTTCTTT.

CDR3 coding DNA: TGTGCCAGCAGCCGGGACGGTTTAAGCAATCAGCCCCAGCATTTT. Encoded protein: CASSRDGLSNQPQHF. The V call is TRBV9, the J call TRBJ1-5; D perhaps matches TRBD1 (5 bases). Germline V gives CDR1 SGDLS, CDR2 YYNGEE. This CDR3 has 15 amino acids. V was shortened by 4 bases and J by 1 base, with 12 bases between the two germline ends.

This clone has only a few counts. V and J are TRBV28 and TRBJ1-2; a possible D gene is TRBD1 (5 bases). CDR1 is MDHEN and CDR2 is SYDVKM in the germline V gene. Trimming pared 3 bases from V and 2 bases from J, leaving 22 bases between. CDR3 size: 18 residues. The CDR3 DNA sequence: TGTGCCAGCAGTTTCGGTTCCGGAGGACACCGAAGGAACTATGGCTACACCTTC. This encodes CASSFGSGGHRRNYGYTF.

The rearrangement uses TRBV10-1 and TRBJ2-2, with a tentative D call TRBD2 (6 bases). Germline-derived CDR1 and CDR2 are WNHNN and SYGVQD (reference sequence). The CDR3 sequence is 16 residues long. Trimming stripped 1 base from V and 0 bases from J, with 9 bases between. The CDR3 loop reads CASSEWRDPNTGELFF. In nucleotides, the CDR3 is TGCGCCAGCAGTGAGTGGAGGGACCCGAACACCGGGGAGCTGTTTTTT.

This clone was seen only once. Here the CDR3 DNA reads TGCGCCAGCAGCCCGATGGGGTCGGAAACTGAAGCTTTCTTT. Translated: CASSPMGSETEAFF. The chain uses TRBV5-1 and TRBJ1-1, with D unresolved. V lost 4 bases and J lost 5, with 15 bases in between. Looked up from germline, CDR1 is SGHRS and CDR2 is YFSETQ. The CDR3 contains 14 residues.

The gene calls are TRBV10-3 and TRBJ2-6; 7 nucleotides line up with TRBD2. CDR1 ENHRY and CDR2 SYGVKD come from the germline V gene. There are 16 residues in the CDR3. J gave up 1 base and V 0 bases, and 0 bases lay outside the gene matches. The DNA for the CDR3 is TGTGCCATCAGTGAGTCGGGAGGGTCTGGGGCCAACGTCCTGACTTTC. It is translated as CAISESGGSGANVLTF.

The chain carries TRBV27 and TRBJ2-6; TRBD2 matches at 11 bases. This CDR3 contains 18 residues. Losses at the gene ends were 4 bases for V and 2 bases for J; bases not matched to a gene: 7. Per the germline V gene, CDR1 is MNHEY and CDR2 is SMNVEV (reference sequence). The CDR3 bases are TGTGCCAGCAGTTCCGTTCCGGGACTAGCGGCTGGGGCCAACGTCCTGACTTTC. This gives the protein CASSSVPGLAAGANVLTF.

The chain is built from TRBV6-5 and TRBJ1-6; 11 bases map to TRBD1. Germline CDR1 is MNHEY and CDR2 is SVGAGI. Germline trimming cut 6 bases from V and 10 bases from J; bases unmatched to any gene: 8. The CDR3 length is 15 residues. CDR3 DNA sequence: TGTGCCAGCAGGGGACAGGGGGTTGGGACCTCACCCCTCCACTTT. Amino acids: CASRGQGVGTSPLHF.

The rearrangement links TRBV18 to TRBJ2-6; 9 bases are shared with TRBD2. The CDR3 runs 17 residues. Per the germline V gene, CDR1 is KGHSH and CDR2 is LQKENI. The CDR3 protein is CASSIAGDLSGANVLTF. The CDR3 DNA follows: TGTGCTTCGTCCATAGCGGGGGATCTCTCTGGGGCCAACGTCCTGACTTTC.

The chain carries TRBV29-1 and TRBJ1-2; no reliable D call. Germline V gene lookup returns CDR1 SQVTM and CDR2 ANQGSEA. Trimming removed 7 bases at V and 8 bases at J, with 17 bases between. This CDR3 contains 12 residues. The CDR3 sequence is CSATSGENGYTF. DNA of the CDR3: TGCAGCGCCACTTCCGGGGAGAACGGCTACACCTTC.

The rearrangement links TRBV5-1 to TRBJ2-1, with D perhaps matching TRBD1 (5 bases). Trimming took off 3 bases at V and 6 bases at J, with 16 bases between the two ends. Looked up from germline, CDR1 is SGHRS and CDR2 is YFSETQ. The CDR3 has 15 residues. This CDR3 reads CASSSVPEGVNEQFF. The CDR3 coding sequence is TGCGCCAGCAGCTCCGTCCCAGAAGGGGTCAATGAGCAGTTCTTC.

The chain carries TRBV3-1 (or the pseudogene TRBV3-2) and TRBJ2-3; tentative D call: TRBD2 (6 bases). This CDR3 has 17 residues. Germline CDR1 is LGHDT and CDR2 is YNNKEL (reference sequence). V gave up 0 bases and J gave up 3 bases, with 16 bases separating them. CDR3 amino acids: CASSQDFGYSGTDTQYF. The CDR3 DNA is TGTGCCAGCAGCCAAGATTTCGGTTACAGCGGGACAGATACGCAGTATTTT.

The rearrangement uses TRBV19 and TRBJ1-5; unclear D gene. The CDR3 length is 13 residues. Germline V gives CDR1 LNHDA, CDR2 SQIVND (reference sequence). The V gene lost 5 bases and the J gene lost 5 bases, with 10 bases spanning the gap. The CDR3 DNA sequence: TGTGCCAGTAGTTCCGGATTACATCAGCCCCAGCATTTT. Protein product: CASSSGLHQPQHF.

The genes are TRBV12-3 or TRBV12-4 and TRBJ1-2; D remains unclear. This CDR3 spans 11 amino acids. V lost 6 bases to trimming and J lost 4 bases, with 6 bases between them. The CDR3: CASSRGYGYTF. The CDR3 DNA follows: TGTGCCAGCAGCCGGGGCTATGGCTACACCTTC.

The V gene is TRBV3-1 (or the pseudogene TRBV3-2), the J gene TRBJ1-5; 7 positions agree with TRBD1. The CDR3 loop spans 15 amino acids. Germline CDR1 and CDR2: LGHDT and YNNKEL (reference sequence). Trimming took 6 bases from V and 3 from J; bases not matched to a gene: 8. CDR3 in amino acids: CASSHGTEYNQPQHF. The CDR3 region has the DNA TGTGCCAGCAGTCATGGGACAGAGTACAATCAGCCCCAGCATTTT.

The rearrangement uses TRBV7-9 and TRBJ2-1, with D possibly being TRBD2 (5 bases). CDR1 and CDR2 (germline): SEHNR, FQNEAQ (reference sequence). V was pared by 5 bases and J by 9 bases, with 14 bases between. The CDR3 sequence is 13 residues long. CDR3 amino acids: CASSPEVRVEQFF. The CDR3 DNA follows: TGTGCCAGCAGCCCGGAGGTAAGGGTTGAGCAGTTCTTC.

The genes are TRBV21-1 and TRBJ1-5. TRBV21-1 is labeled a pseudogene. CDR3 size: 16 residues. The CDR3 nucleotides read TGTGCCAGCAGCAAAGGGACCTTTGGGGGAAATCAGCCCCAGCATTTT. It specifies CASSKGTFGGNQPQHF.